This is a list of T cell receptor beta chains from one sample in a study of blood T cell repertoires in COVID-19. Produced via immunoSEQ multiplex PCR; TCRdb's table is partial and in-frame only. The sample records roughly 99,000 clones, roughly 83% being singletons. The sample comprised peripheral blood. These receptors all come from a human donor in a cohort sampled during active COVID-19. Both conserved end residues are part of each CDR3. D genes are given only for firm matches. A row's size may be missing; if present it is once, few, many or a size class.

v_call	d_call	clone_size	j_call	cdr3_nt	cdr3_aa
TRBV4-2	TRBD2	-	TRBJ2-1	TGTGCCAGCAGCCAAGATCTAGCGGGAAACAATGAGCAGTTCTTC	CASSQDLAGNNEQFF
TRBV11-2	TRBD2	-	TRBJ2-2	TGTGCCAGCACCATAAACCCCGGACTAGCGAACACCGGGGAGCTGTTTTTT	CASTINPGLANTGELFF
TRBV11-3	-	once	TRBJ2-1	TGTGCCAGCAGCTCTTTTAGCGAGCCTGAGCAGTTCTTC	CASSSFSEPEQFF
TRBV19	TRBD1	once	TRBJ2-2	TGTGCCAGTAGCCCTCCAGGGGGCATTCAAATCGGGGAGCTGTTTTTT	CASSPPGGIQIGELFF
TRBV27	TRBD1	medium-sized	TRBJ1-2	TGTGCCAGCAGTCCGCAAGACAGGGTTTACGGCTACACCTTC	CASSPQDRVYGYTF
TRBV19	-	-	TRBJ1-5	TGTGCCAGTAGCCCTGGGGGCGGCAATCAGCCCCAGCATTTT	CASSPGGGNQPQHF
TRBV3-1/TRBV3-2	-	-	TRBJ1-2	TGTGCCAGCAGCCAAGGGACAGTTAATTTCTATGGCTACACCTTC	CASSQGTVNFYGYTF
TRBV27	-	-	TRBJ1-2	TGTGCCAGCAGTTTAAAGGGCAGGGGTGCTAACTATGGCTACACCTTC	CASSLKGRGANYGYTF
TRBV30	TRBD1	-	TRBJ1-5	TGTGCCTGGAGTCGGGACAGAGTATCTTATAGCAATCAGCCCCAGCATTTT	CAWSRDRVSYSNQPQHF
TRBV29-1	TRBD2	-	TRBJ2-7	TGCAGCGTTGAGGGACTAGCGGGAGTCAACGAGCAGTACTTC	CSVEGLAGVNEQYF
TRBV7-2	TRBD1	-	TRBJ2-3	TGTGCCAGCAGCCTAAGACAGGGGGCGTCAGATACGCAGTATTTT	CASSLRQGASDTQYF
TRBV13	TRBD1	-	TRBJ2-3	TGTGCCAGCAGCGAAGGACAGGGGGCGGATACGCAGTATTTT	CASSEGQGADTQYF
TRBV7-9	-	few	TRBJ2-3	TGTGCCAGCAGCATAAGCACAGATACGCAGTATTTT	CASSISTDTQYF
TRBV19	-	-	TRBJ1-3	TGTGCCAGTAAACAGCTTTCCTCTGGAAACACCATATATTTT	CASKQLSSGNTIYF
TRBV5-4	TRBD1	few	TRBJ2-6	TGTGCCAGCAGTTCCAAGCCGGGACAGGGGATCTCTGGGGCCAACGTCCTGACTTTC	CASSSKPGQGISGANVLTF
TRBV7-9	-	-	TRBJ2-1	TGTGCCAGCAGCTTAGACGGGGTCCCCTACAATGAGCAGTTCTTC	CASSLDGVPYNEQFF
TRBV5-1	-	-	TRBJ2-1	TGCGCCAGCAGCTTGAGGGGATTGATCGATGAGCAGTTCTTC	CASSLRGLIDEQFF
TRBV7-3	TRBD1	few	TRBJ2-1	TGTGCCAGCAGCACCGACAGGGCCTTGTTCTTC	CASSTDRALFF
TRBV6-2/TRBV6-3	-	-	TRBJ1-1	TGTGCCAGCACCCCTTCACCGGGTCTGAACACTGAAGCTTTCTTT	CASTPSPGLNTEAFF
TRBV16	TRBD1	-	TRBJ1-1	TGTGCCAGCAGCCAAGGGACAGTCGGTGAAGCTTTCTTT	CASSQGTVGEAFF
TRBV7-9	-	-	TRBJ2-3	TGTGCCAGCAGTTTGGGACAATTTTTGGCAGATACGCAGTATTTT	CASSLGQFLADTQYF
TRBV7-2	-	-	TRBJ2-2	TGTGCCAGCAGCTCACACCGAACCGGGGAGCTGTTTTTT	CASSSHRTGELFF
TRBV4-3	-	-	TRBJ1-1	TGCGCCAGCAGTCTGGGGGCTGGCACTGAAGCTTTCTTT	CASSLGAGTEAFF
TRBV7-6	-	-	TRBJ2-3	TGTGCCAGCAGCTTACCAGGGGCCGATACGCAGTATTTT	CASSLPGADTQYF
TRBV2	TRBD1	-	TRBJ1-6	TGTGCCAGCAGTGCCCAGGACAGGCAGGAAGGCTCACCCCTCCACTTT	CASSAQDRQEGSPLHF
TRBV24-1	TRBD1	-	TRBJ1-5	TGTGCCACCAGTGATCCCGGGACAGGGAATCAGCCCCAGCATTTT	CATSDPGTGNQPQHF
TRBV6-4	-	-	TRBJ1-5	TGTGCCAGCAGTCAACAGGGTGGTCAGCCCCAGCATTTT	CASSQQGGQPQHF
TRBV6-5	TRBD1	few	TRBJ1-1	TGTGCCAGCAGTCCCCAAGGGACAGCTTACACTGAAGCTTTCTTT	CASSPQGTAYTEAFF
TRBV5-1	-	-	TRBJ2-2	TGCGCCAGCAGCCCCACCCCCCCAACCCGACTACCGAACACCGGGGAGCTGTTTTTT	CASSPTPPTRLPNTGELFF
TRBV7-2	TRBD2	-	TRBJ2-7	TGTGCCAGCAGCTTAGCGTCTAGCGGGAGCTCCTACGAGCAGTACTTC	CASSLASSGSSYEQYF
TRBV7-2	-	-	TRBJ1-2	TGTGCCAGCAGCCCGGACAGTAACTATGGCTACACCTTC	CASSPDSNYGYTF
TRBV5-1	-	-	TRBJ1-1	TGCGCCAGCAGCTTGAGGGGACAAATAAAAGAGCTGAACACTGAAGCTTTCTTT	CASSLRGQIKELNTEAFF
TRBV19	TRBD1	-	TRBJ2-1	TGTGCCAGTAGGGACAGGGTCCATTCGGGTGAGCAGTTCTTC	CASRDRVHSGEQFF
TRBV28	-	-	TRBJ1-4	TGTGCCAGCACCCCCAGCGACAGACTTAATGAAAAACTGTTTTTT	CASTPSDRLNEKLFF
TRBV19	-	-	TRBJ1-1	TGTGCCAGTAGTCCCCACTCACAGTTGAACACTGAAGCTTTCTTT	CASSPHSQLNTEAFF
TRBV19	-	-	TRBJ1-2	TGTGCCAGTAGTATTAACAGGGAGAACTATGGCTACACCTTC	CASSINRENYGYTF
TRBV5-4	-	-	TRBJ2-2	TGTGCCAGCAGCTTGGCAGGGAGGAGCACCGGGGAGCTGTTTTTT	CASSLAGRSTGELFF
TRBV7-2	-	-	TRBJ1-3	TGTGCCAGCAGCTCGGGGGGCGCCTCTGGAAACACCATATATTTT	CASSSGGASGNTIYF
TRBV4-2	-	-	TRBJ1-6	TGTGCCAGCGGAACCTCATATCGACTTAATTCACCCCTCCACTTT	CASGTSYRLNSPLHF
TRBV9	TRBD2	-	TRBJ2-7	TGTGCCAGCAGCTCTGGACTAGCGGGACAGTACGAGCAGTACTTC	CASSSGLAGQYEQYF
TRBV2	TRBD2	-	TRBJ2-2	TGTGCCAGCAGAAGACTAGCGGGAGCCGTCGGGGAGCTGTTTTTT	CASRRLAGAVGELFF
TRBV9	-	-	TRBJ2-1	TGTGCCAGCAGCGTTCTAGCGAGCTCCTACAATGAGCAGTTCTTC	CASSVLASSYNEQFF
TRBV4-3	TRBD2	-	TRBJ2-3	TGCGCCAGCAGCCAAGACGGGGGAGGGCTTTTAGTGGGAGATACGCAGTATTTT	CASSQDGGGLLVGDTQYF
TRBV11-2	-	-	TRBJ2-1	TGTGCCAGCAGCTCTGGGCGGGAACTCTACAATGAGCAGTTCTTC	CASSSGRELYNEQFF
TRBV9	TRBD2	-	TRBJ2-3	TGTGCCAGCAGCGTAGCCGGCAGCGGGAGGTCAGATACGCAGTATTTT	CASSVAGSGRSDTQYF
TRBV6-2/TRBV6-3	-	-	TRBJ1-1	TGTGCCAGCAGTTACGGGGGAGGCACTGAAGCTTTCTTT	CASSYGGGTEAFF
TRBV28	-	-	TRBJ1-5	TGTGCCAGCGGTACAGGGAGCAATCAGCCCCAGCATTTT	CASGTGSNQPQHF
TRBV28	TRBD2	-	TRBJ2-7	TGTGCCAGCAGTTTGTCACGGTATATAGCGGGAGGGGCCTACGAGCAGTACTTC	CASSLSRYIAGGAYEQYF
TRBV5-4	TRBD2	few	TRBJ2-2	TGTGCCAGCAGCAGCGGGACGGCGAACACCGGGGAGCTGTTTTTT	CASSSGTANTGELFF
TRBV19	TRBD1	-	TRBJ1-1	TGTGCCACCTCGGGACAGGGGGCCATGAACACTGAAGCTTTCTTT	CATSGQGAMNTEAFF